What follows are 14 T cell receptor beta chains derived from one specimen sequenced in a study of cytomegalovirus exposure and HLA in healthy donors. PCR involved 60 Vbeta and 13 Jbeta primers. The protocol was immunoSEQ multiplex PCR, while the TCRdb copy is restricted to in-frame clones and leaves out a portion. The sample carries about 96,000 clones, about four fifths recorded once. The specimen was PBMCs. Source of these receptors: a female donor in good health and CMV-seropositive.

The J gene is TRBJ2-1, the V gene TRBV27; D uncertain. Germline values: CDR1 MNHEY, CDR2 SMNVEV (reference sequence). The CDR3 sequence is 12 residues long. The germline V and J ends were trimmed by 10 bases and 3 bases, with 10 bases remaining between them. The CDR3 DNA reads TGTGCCACCTCAGCGTTCTACAATGAGCAGTTCTTC. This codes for CATSAFYNEQFF.

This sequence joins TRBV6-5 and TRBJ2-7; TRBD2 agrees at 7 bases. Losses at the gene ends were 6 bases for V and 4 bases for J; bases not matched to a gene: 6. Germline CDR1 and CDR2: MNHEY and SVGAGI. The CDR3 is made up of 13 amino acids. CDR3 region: CASSGSGGYEQYF. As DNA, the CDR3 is TGTGCCAGCAGCGGCTCGGGAGGTTACGAGCAGTACTTC.

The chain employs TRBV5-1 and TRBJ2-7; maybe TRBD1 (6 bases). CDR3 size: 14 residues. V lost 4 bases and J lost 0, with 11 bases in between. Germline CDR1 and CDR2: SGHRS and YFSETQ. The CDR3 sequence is CASSKDSISYEQYF. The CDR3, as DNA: TGCGCCAGCAGCAAGGACAGTATCTCCTACGAGCAGTACTTC.

The CDR3, as DNA: TGTGCCAGCAGCGCCGGGGGGTTCACTGAAGCTTTCTTT. Protein: CASSAGGFTEAFF. The chain has TRBV9 and TRBJ1-1, with TRBD1 as a possible D gene (5 bases). The germline V gene has CDR1 SGDLS and CDR2 YYNGEE. The CDR3 spans 13 residues. V was trimmed by 3 bases and J by 4 bases, leaving 10 bases between them.

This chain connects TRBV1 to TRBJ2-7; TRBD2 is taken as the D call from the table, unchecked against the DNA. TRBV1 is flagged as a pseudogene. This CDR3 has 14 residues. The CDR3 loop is CTSSQAGEPYEQYF. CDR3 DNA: TGCACCAGCAGCCAAGCGGGGGAGCCCTACGAGCAGTACTTC.

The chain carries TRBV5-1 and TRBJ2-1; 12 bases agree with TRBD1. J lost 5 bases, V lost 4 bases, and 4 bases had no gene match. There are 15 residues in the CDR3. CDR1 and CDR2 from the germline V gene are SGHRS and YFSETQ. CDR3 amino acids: CASSPGTGGNNEQFF. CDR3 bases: TGCGCCAGCAGCCCGGGGACAGGGGGCAACAATGAGCAGTTCTTC.

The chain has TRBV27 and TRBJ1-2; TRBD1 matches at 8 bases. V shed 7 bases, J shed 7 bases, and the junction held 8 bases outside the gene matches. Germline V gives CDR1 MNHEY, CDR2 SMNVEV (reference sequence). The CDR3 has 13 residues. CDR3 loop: CASTDRGFFGYTF. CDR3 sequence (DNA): TGTGCCAGCACAGACAGGGGTTTTTTTGGCTACACCTTC.

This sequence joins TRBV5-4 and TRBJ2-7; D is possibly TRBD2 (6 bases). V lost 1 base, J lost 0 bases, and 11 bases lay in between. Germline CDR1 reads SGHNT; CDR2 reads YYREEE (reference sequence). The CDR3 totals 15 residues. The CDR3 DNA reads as TGTGCCAGCAGCTTGCCAGGAGGGAGCTCCTACGAGCAGTACTTC. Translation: CASSLPGGSSYEQYF.

CDR3 protein: CASSPHRGYEQYF. CDR3 nucleotide sequence: TGTGCCAGCAGTCCACACAGGGGCTACGAGCAGTACTTC. The chain joins TRBV2 to TRBJ2-7; 7 bases align to TRBD1. The CDR3 loop spans 13 amino acids. Germline assignment: CDR1 SNHLY and CDR2 FYNNEI. With V trimmed by 5 bases and J by 3 bases, 4 bases remained unmatched.

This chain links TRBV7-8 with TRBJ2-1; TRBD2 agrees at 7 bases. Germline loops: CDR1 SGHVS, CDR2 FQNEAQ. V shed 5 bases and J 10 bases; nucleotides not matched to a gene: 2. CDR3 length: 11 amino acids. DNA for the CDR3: TGTGCCAGCAGCAGTAGCGGGGAGCAGTTCTTC. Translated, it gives CASSSSGEQFF.

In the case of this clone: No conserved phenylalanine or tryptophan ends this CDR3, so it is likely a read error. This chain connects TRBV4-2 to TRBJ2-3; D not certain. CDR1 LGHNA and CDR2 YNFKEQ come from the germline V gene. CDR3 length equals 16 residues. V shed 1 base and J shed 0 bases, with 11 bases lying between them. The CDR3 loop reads CASSQAGVASTDTQYV. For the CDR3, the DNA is TGTGCCAGCAGCCAAGCGGGCGTAGCTAGCACAGATACGCAGTATGTT.

CDR3 loop: CASSPRQLNQPQHF. CDR3 DNA sequence: TGTGCCAGTAGTCCCCGACAGCTCAATCAGCCCCAGCATTTT. The gene calls are TRBV19 and TRBJ1-5; TRBD1 is a possible D gene (5 bases). The CDR3 consists of 14 residues. Trimming stripped 5 bases from V and 3 bases from J, with 11 bases between. Germline CDR1 and CDR2: LNHDA and SQIVND (reference sequence).

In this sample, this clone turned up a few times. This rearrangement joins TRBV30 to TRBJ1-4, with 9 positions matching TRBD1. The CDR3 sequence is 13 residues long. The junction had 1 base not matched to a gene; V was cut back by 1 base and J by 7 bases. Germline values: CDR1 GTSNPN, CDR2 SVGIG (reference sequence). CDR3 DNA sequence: TGTGCCTGGAGTGAGGACAGGGGTGAAAAACTGTTTTTT. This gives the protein CAWSEDRGEKLFF.

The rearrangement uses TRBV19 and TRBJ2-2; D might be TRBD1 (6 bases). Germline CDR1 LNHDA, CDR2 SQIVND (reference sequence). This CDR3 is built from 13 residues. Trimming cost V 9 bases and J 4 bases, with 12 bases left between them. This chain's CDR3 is CASGQSPTGELFF. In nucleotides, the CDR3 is TGTGCCAGCGGACAGTCCCCCACCGGGGAGCTGTTTTTT.